The clone carrying this T cell receptor beta chain was found many times. The target antigen is unknown. Trimming shortened V by 6 bases and J by 1 base, and 9 bases separated the two germline ends. Per germline, CDR1 MNHNS and CDR2 SASEGT. The CDR3 covers 13 residues. Transcripts of RNA were the source for amplifying TCR beta CDR3 regions. In the first round, RT-PCR was carried out with HTBI primers, and a multiplex PCR formed the second round. TCRdb re-called the multiplex PCR reads with MiXCR, one entry per CDR3 protein. Seen here are 500,000 to 700,000 distinct CDR3 sequences, approximately 22% observed once, and the top ten hold approximately 6.9%. This entry belongs to a study of Graves' ophthalmopathy and Graves' hyperthyroidism. Findings and limits, study-wide: A model built from 13 signatures distinguished ophthalmopathy from stable hyperthyroidism with roughly 90% sensitivity and around 81% specificity.

Calling hyperthyroidism stable required that no ophthalmopathy show up within 18 months of follow-up. Uncontrolled infections, other autoimmune diseases, pregnancy or lactation barred patients from enrollment. The genes are TRBV6-1 and TRBJ1-1; D might be TRBD1 (5 bases). This clonotype was sampled from a woman younger than 30 with stable Graves' hyperthyroidism. Some clones in this sample may be carry-over from other donors' samples. Sequences were obtained from peripheral blood. The CDR3 nucleotides are TGTGCCAGCAGCACCGGGGGGAACACTGAAGCTTTCTTT. Its translation is CASSTGGNTEAFF.